Presented here are 32 T cell receptor beta chains from one specimen sequenced in a study of blood T cell repertoires in COVID-19. Here immunoSEQ multiplex PCR was the method, and the copy in TCRdb shows in-frame clones only, minus some. Here the sample spans some 130,000 clones, roughly 90% being singletons. The sample comprised peripheral blood. Source of these receptors: a man aged 55 to 70 with COVID-19, enrolled during active disease.

The V call is TRBV6-5, the J call TRBJ2-1; 11 nucleotides agree with TRBD1. CDR3 size: 15 residues. V was clipped by 5 bases and J by 7 bases; unmatched bases: 7. Germline CDR1 and CDR2: MNHEY and SVGAGI. CDR3 nucleotide sequence: TGTGCCAGCAGTCAGACCGGGACAGGGGGAAATGAGCAGTTCTTC. This codes for CASSQTGTGGNEQFF.

The count of this clone is one. CDR3 in DNA: TGTGCCAGCAGCTTGGGCAGGGGCAACGAGCAGTACTTC. Translating it yields CASSLGRGNEQYF. The rearrangement uses TRBV7-8 and TRBJ2-7; TRBD1 might be the D (6 bases). V was clipped by 3 bases and J by 5 bases, with 11 bases between them. The CDR3 is 13 residues long. Germline-derived CDR1 and CDR2 are SGHVS and FQNEAQ.

The chain links TRBV11-2 to TRBJ2-1; D is ambiguous. The germline V gene has CDR1 SGHAT and CDR2 FQNNGV. This CDR3 spans 14 amino acids. V gave up 0 bases and J gave up 12 bases, with 15 bases separating them. CDR3 in DNA: TGTGCCAGCAGCTTAGAAGCCTTTTGGGCGAGGCAGTTCTTC. It yields the protein CASSLEAFWARQFF.

This chain joins TRBV19 and TRBJ2-3; 7 bases agree with TRBD1. Per germline, CDR1 LNHDA and CDR2 SQIVND (reference sequence). This CDR3 is 15 amino acids long. The junction had 9 bases not matched to a gene; V was cut back by 6 bases and J by 3 bases. The CDR3 region has the DNA TGTGCCAGTAGGGGGGACAGCCGAGGGACAGATACGCAGTATTTT. Its protein is CASRGDSRGTDTQYF. Full variable domain (missing parts from reference TRBV19 and TRBJ2-3): DGGITQSPKYLFRKEGQNVTLSCEQNLNHDAMYWYRQDPGQGLRLIYYSQIVNDFQKGDIAEGYSVSREKKESFPLTVTSAQKNPTAFYLCASRGDSRGTDTQYFGPGTRLTVL.

This rearrangement joins TRBV4-3 to TRBJ2-1, with a tentative D call TRBD2 (6 bases). CDR1 LGHNA and CDR2 YSLEER come from the germline V gene. This CDR3 contains 13 residues. Trimming stripped 1 base from V and 9 bases from J, with 10 bases between. The CDR3 sequence is CASSQAPGGEQFF. The CDR3 nucleotides are TGCGCCAGCAGCCAAGCCCCCGGGGGTGAGCAGTTCTTC.

V and J are TRBV3-1 (or the pseudogene TRBV3-2) and TRBJ2-3; tentative D call: TRBD2 (5 bases). CDR3 length equals 14 residues. Trimming removed 3 bases from V and 0 bases from J, with 7 bases in between. Germline assignment: CDR1 LGHDT and CDR2 YNNKEL (reference sequence). CDR3 coding DNA: TGTGCCAGCAGCCATAGGGAGAGCACAGATACGCAGTATTTT. This sequence encodes CASSHRESTDTQYF.

This chain joins TRBV10-3 and TRBJ1-6; TRBD1 aligns across 10 bases. Germline trimming cut 4 bases from V and 10 bases from J; bases unmatched to any gene: 4. Germline CDR1 ENHRY, CDR2 SYGVKD. The CDR3 totals 14 residues. CDR3 residues: CAISAGTGESPLHF. The CDR3 bases are TGTGCCATCAGTGCGGGGACAGGGGAATCACCCCTCCACTTT.

The chain employs TRBV9 and TRBJ2-5, with D perhaps matching TRBD2 (5 bases). Germline V CDR1 and CDR2: SGDLS, YYNGEE. This CDR3 spans 14 amino acids. V was shortened by 3 bases and J by 1 base, with 10 bases between the two germline ends. The CDR3 DNA sequence: TGTGCCAGCAGCGCCCTCGGGGTCCAAGAGACCCAGTACTTC. This translates into CASSALGVQETQYF.

The rearrangement links TRBV21-1 to TRBJ1-1; the DNA was not used to check the table's D call, TRBD1. TRBV21-1 is listed as a pseudogene. The CDR3 is 19 residues long. Written as DNA, the CDR3 is TGTGCCAGCACCAAAATAGGCCCAACGGACAGGCACGAGAACACTGAAGCTTTCTTT. As protein: CASTKIGPTDRHENTEAFF.

Points on this clone: The same CDR3 can be traced to other DNA sequences in this sample. The CDR3 nucleotides are TGCGCCAGCAGCCTCGGGGGGTACAATGAGCAGTTCTTC. Amino acids: CASSLGGYNEQFF. The chain has TRBV5-1 and TRBJ2-1; 7 nucleotides match TRBD2. Germline assignment: CDR1 SGHRS and CDR2 YFSETQ. The CDR3 consists of 13 residues. Germline trimming cut 4 bases from V and 4 bases from J; bases unmatched to any gene: 2.

The V gene is TRBV5-5, the J gene TRBJ1-5, with D possibly being TRBD1 (5 bases). This CDR3 is 14 amino acids long. V lost 4 bases, J lost 2 bases, and 10 bases lay in between. CDR1 SGHKS and CDR2 YYEKEE come from the germline V gene (reference sequence). The DNA for the CDR3 is TGTGCCAGCAGCCCCGAACAGGGCAATCAGCCCCAGCATTTT. Its translation is CASSPEQGNQPQHF.

The chain couples TRBV6-2 or TRBV6-3 to TRBJ2-1; TRBD2 might be the D (5 bases). Germline-derived CDR1 and CDR2 are MNHEY and SVGEGT. The CDR3 totals 15 residues. The V end was cut by 0 bases, the J end by 3 bases, with 9 bases between. The CDR3, as DNA: TGTGCCAGCAGTTACTCGGAGGCTAGCTACAATGAGCAGTTCTTC. Translated, it gives CASSYSEASYNEQFF.

This rearrangement joins TRBV5-4 to TRBJ1-1; D possibly corresponds to TRBD1 (6 bases). Trimming stripped 4 bases from V and 1 base from J, with 14 bases between. The CDR3 extends over 15 amino acids. CDR1 is SGHNT, CDR2 YYREEE, per germline (reference sequence). CDR3 amino acids: CASSRGAEGNTEAFF. The CDR3 DNA is TGTGCCAGCAGCCGGGGGGCGGAGGGGAACACTGAAGCTTTCTTT.

This clone has a single count. The chain has TRBV13 and TRBJ1-5; TRBD1 might be the D (6 bases). Deletions cut 4 bases from V and 5 bases from J, with 12 bases between. From germline, CDR1 is PRHDT and CDR2 FYEKMQ (reference sequence). The CDR3 extends over 14 amino acids. As DNA, the CDR3 is TGTGCCAGCAGCTCCTACAGGGATCATCAGCCCCAGCATTTT. It codes for CASSSYRDHQPQHF.

The V and J genes are TRBV5-4 and TRBJ2-3; 7 bases match TRBD2. This CDR3 is 15 amino acids long. Germline V gene data show CDR1 as SGHNT and CDR2 as YYREEE (reference sequence). With V trimmed by 0 bases and J by 1 base, 2 bases remained unmatched. The CDR3 protein is CASSLALAGTDTQYF. For the CDR3, the DNA is TGTGCCAGCAGCTTGGCGCTAGCGGGCACAGATACGCAGTATTTT.

A few counts support this clone. The chain recombines TRBV19 with TRBJ2-3; a possible D gene is TRBD1 (5 bases). The germline CDR1 and CDR2 sequences are LNHDA and SQIVND (reference sequence). Trimming removed 3 bases from V and 0 bases from J, with 7 bases in between. This CDR3 contains 14 residues. The CDR3 region is CASSMTASTDTQYF. The DNA of the CDR3 is TGTGCCAGTAGTATGACAGCTAGCACAGATACGCAGTATTTT.

This chain uses TRBV19 with TRBJ1-1; D not resolved. The CDR3 covers 13 residues. V was clipped by 4 bases and J by 1 base, with 7 bases between them. In germline, CDR1 is LNHDA, CDR2 SQIVND (reference sequence). CDR3 sequence: CASSKAPNTEAFF. CDR3 sequence (DNA): TGTGCCAGTAGTAAAGCCCCGAACACTGAAGCTTTCTTT.

The rearrangement joins TRBV3-1 (or the pseudogene TRBV3-2) to TRBJ1-2; D perhaps matches TRBD1 (6 bases). CDR3 length: 15 residues. The ends were cut back, 4 bases at V and 4 bases at J, with 16 bases in the middle. Per germline, CDR1 LGHDT and CDR2 YNNKEL (reference sequence). For the CDR3, the DNA is TGTGCCAGCAGCCTAACAGGGCCTGGTGGCTATGGCTACACCTTC. Encoded protein: CASSLTGPGGYGYTF.

This rearrangement joins TRBV27 to TRBJ1-2; D is possibly TRBD1 (5 bases). This CDR3 spans 14 amino acids. The germline CDR1 and CDR2 sequences are MNHEY and SMNVEV (reference sequence). Trimming shortened V by 5 bases and J by 4 bases, and 14 bases separated the two germline ends. The CDR3 protein is CASSTNHRSYGYTF. CDR3 DNA sequence: TGTGCCAGCAGTACCAACCACAGGAGCTATGGCTACACCTTC.

This clone came up a few times. The genes are TRBV6-5 and TRBJ1-3, with D possibly matching TRBD1 (5 bases). V lost 6 bases and J 0 bases, leaving 9 bases between the germline ends. The CDR3 totals 14 residues. Germline CDR1 MNHEY, CDR2 SVGAGI. DNA for the CDR3: TGTGCCAGCAGCTCGACAGCCTCTGGAAACACCATATATTTT. Amino acid sequence: CASSSTASGNTIYF.

The chain joins TRBV3-1 (or the pseudogene TRBV3-2) to TRBJ1-2; 9 bases match TRBD1. The length of the CDR3 is 14 residues. Germline values: CDR1 LGHDT, CDR2 YNNKEL (reference sequence). Losses at the gene ends were 6 bases for V and 2 bases for J; bases not matched to a gene: 4. The CDR3 sequence: CASRGDRGNYGYTF. The CDR3 coding sequence is TGTGCCAGCAGGGGAGACAGGGGGAACTATGGCTACACCTTC.

The V call is TRBV18, the J call TRBJ1-2, with 8 bases that match TRBD1. CDR3 size: 15 residues. Germline V CDR1 and CDR2: KGHSH, LQKENI. The J segment lost 10 bases and the V segment lost 2 bases, leaving 12 bases of the junction unmatched. The CDR3 sequence is CASSPASGGKADYTF. The CDR3 coding sequence is TGTGCCAGCTCACCAGCGTCAGGGGGCAAGGCAGACTACACCTTC.

This chain connects TRBV20-1 to TRBJ2-7, with D perhaps matching TRBD1 (6 bases). The CDR3 contains 12 residues. Per the germline V gene, CDR1 is DFQATT and CDR2 is SNEGSKA (reference sequence). The germline V and J ends were trimmed by 3 bases and 7 bases, with 13 bases remaining between them. In DNA form, the CDR3 reads TGCAGTGCTAGTACCAGGGGAGAGGAGCAGTACTTC. Translating gives CSASTRGEEQYF.

The chain has TRBV25-1 and TRBJ1-1; D possibly corresponds to TRBD1 (5 bases). CDR3 length equals 13 residues. Per germline, CDR1 MGHDK and CDR2 SYGVNS. V lost 7 bases and J lost 0, with 9 bases in between. The CDR3 is CASKGRMNTEAFF. CDR3 DNA: TGTGCCAGCAAGGGGCGCATGAACACTGAAGCTTTCTTT.

V gene TRBV27 combines with J gene TRBJ1-2; TRBD1 is a possible D gene (5 bases). V dropped 3 bases and J dropped 3 bases, with 17 bases sitting between them. The CDR3 loop spans 16 amino acids. CDR1 is MNHEY and CDR2 is SMNVEV in the germline V gene (reference sequence). The CDR3: CASSFLGAGKDYGYTF. The CDR3, as DNA: TGTGCCAGCAGTTTCCTAGGGGCAGGGAAGGACTATGGCTACACCTTC.

This chain uses TRBV27 with TRBJ1-2; 11 bases fit TRBD1. Trimming removed 7 bases from V and 3 bases from J; junction bases left unmatched: 4. The CDR3 is 14 residues long. Germline CDR1 MNHEY, CDR2 SMNVEV (reference sequence). As DNA, the CDR3 is TGTGCCAGCACCGGGACAGGGGGGCACTATGGCTACACCTTC. Protein sequence: CASTGTGGHYGYTF.

The chain is built from TRBV7-2 and TRBJ2-7; 11 bases are a match to TRBD2. V dropped 3 bases and J dropped 2; count of bases not matched to a gene: 3. CDR1 SGHTA and CDR2 FQGNSA come from the germline V gene. The CDR3 consists of 15 residues. This CDR3 reads CASSLRLAGPYEQYF. Here the CDR3 DNA reads TGTGCCAGCAGCTTGCGACTAGCGGGGCCCTACGAGCAGTACTTC. Together with reference TRBV7-2 and TRBJ2-7, the CDR3 gives the full variable domain: GAGVSQSPSNKVTEKGKDVELRCDPISGHTALYWYRQSLGQGLEFLIYFQGNSAPDKSGLPSDRFSAERTGGSVSTLTIQRTQQEDSAVYLCASSLRLAGPYEQYFGPGTRLTVT.

The V and J genes are TRBV27 and TRBJ1-1; 9 bases align to TRBD1. V trimming: 2 bases; J trimming: 4 bases; junction bases outside the gene matches: 11. Germline CDR1 MNHEY, CDR2 SMNVEV (reference sequence). CDR3 length: 17 residues. CDR3: CASSLVGQGAFGTEAFF. The DNA of the CDR3 is TGTGCCAGCAGTTTAGTGGGACAGGGCGCGTTCGGCACTGAAGCTTTCTTT.

The chain joins TRBV5-4 to TRBJ1-1, with TRBD1 matching over 12 bases. Per germline, CDR1 SGHNT and CDR2 YYREEE (reference sequence). With V trimmed by 3 bases and J by 3 bases, 6 bases remained unmatched. CDR3 length: 16 residues. This CDR3 reads CASSSGTGGRDTEAFF. The CDR3 nucleotides read TGTGCCAGCAGCTCCGGGACAGGGGGCCGGGACACTGAAGCTTTCTTT.

This clone was recorded once. The chain links TRBV5-5 to TRBJ2-5; 7 nucleotides match TRBD1. The J segment lost 4 bases and the V segment lost 4 bases, leaving 10 bases of the junction unmatched. CDR3 length: 15 residues. The germline V gene has CDR1 SGHKS and CDR2 YYEKEE (reference sequence). The CDR3 nucleotides read TGTGCCAGCAGCCCCCTGACAGGGAAGGGAGAGACCCAGTACTTC. This encodes CASSPLTGKGETQYF.

The J gene is TRBJ2-2, the V gene TRBV20-1; 10 positions match TRBD2. The junction had 13 bases not matched to a gene; V was cut back by 3 bases and J by 6 bases. Germline CDR1 reads DFQATT; CDR2 reads SNEGSKA (reference sequence). The CDR3 spans 17 residues. The CDR3: CSASREIAGGFAGELFF. The CDR3 coding sequence is TGCAGTGCTAGTCGGGAGATAGCGGGAGGATTTGCCGGGGAGCTGTTTTTT.

The V and J genes are TRBV19 and TRBJ2-6; 10 bases fit TRBD1. CDR3 size: 19 residues. The V and J ends lost 0 bases and 0 bases, in that order; junction bases with no gene match: 5. CDR1 and CDR2 (germline): LNHDA, SQIVND (reference sequence). The CDR3 DNA sequence: TGTGCCAGTAGTATAGATGGGACAGGGGCCGCCTCTGGGGCCAACGTCCTGACTTTC. The encoded protein is CASSIDGTGAASGANVLTF.